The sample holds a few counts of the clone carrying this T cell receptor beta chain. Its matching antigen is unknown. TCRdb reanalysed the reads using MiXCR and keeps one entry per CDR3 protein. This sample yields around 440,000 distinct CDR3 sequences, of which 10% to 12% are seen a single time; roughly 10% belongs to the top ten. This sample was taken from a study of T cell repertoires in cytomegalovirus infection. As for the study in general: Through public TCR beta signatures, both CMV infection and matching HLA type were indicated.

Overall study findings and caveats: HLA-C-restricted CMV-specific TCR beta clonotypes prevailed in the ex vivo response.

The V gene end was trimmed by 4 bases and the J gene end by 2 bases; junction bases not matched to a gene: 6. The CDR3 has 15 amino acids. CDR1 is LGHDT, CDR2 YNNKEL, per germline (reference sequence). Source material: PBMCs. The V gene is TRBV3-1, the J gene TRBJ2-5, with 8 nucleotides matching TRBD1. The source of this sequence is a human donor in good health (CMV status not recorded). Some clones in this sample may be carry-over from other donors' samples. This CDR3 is CASSLQRTGQETQYF. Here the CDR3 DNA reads TGTGCCAGCAGCCTCCAAAGGACAGGGCAAGAGACCCAGTACTTC.